Listed below are T cell receptor beta chains from one sample, sequenced in a study of patients and donors after allogeneic stem cell transplantation. TCRdb processed the RT-PCR reads anew with MiXCR; each CDR3 protein has one entry. Among hundreds of thousands of distinct CDR3 sequences listed, 15% to 20% were seen once. Sample: blood, either unsorted or a sorted T cell fraction (not recorded which). All receptors derive from a human donor who was either an allogeneic HSCT recipient or a stem cell or donor lymphocyte infusion donor (not recorded which). It is not recorded whose cells these are; they may come from a transplant donor. Both conserved end residues are part of each CDR3. Each record gives: clone size, J gene, CDR3 length, V gene, CDR3 protein. Clone size is shown for a subset of rows, as once, few, many or a class of expanded clone.

abundance: few; j_gene: TRBJ2-1; len: 15; v_gene: TRBV30; CDR3aa: CACHLLAEEINEQFF
abundance: .; j_gene: TRBJ2-7; len: 14; v_gene: TRBV7-8; CDR3aa: CASTPRAENRTLYF
abundance: many; j_gene: TRBJ2-2; len: 12; v_gene: TRBV4-2; CDR3aa: CASSPGLGELFF
abundance: .; j_gene: TRBJ1-1; len: 13; v_gene: TRBV19; CDR3aa: CASSILTGKGAFF
abundance: many; j_gene: TRBJ2-1; len: 14; v_gene: TRBV28; CDR3aa: CASSAGFSYNEQFF
abundance: few; j_gene: TRBJ1-5; len: 15; v_gene: TRBV3-1; CDR3aa: CASSPRDRVNQPQHF
abundance: .; j_gene: TRBJ2-5; len: 13; v_gene: TRBV20-1; CDR3aa: CSARAAGQETQYF
abundance: many; j_gene: TRBJ2-1; len: 14; v_gene: TRBV4-2; CDR3aa: CASSQVDRGNEQFF
abundance: .; j_gene: TRBJ2-6; len: 17; v_gene: TRBV3-1; CDR3aa: CASRGSGGTSGANVLTF
abundance: few; j_gene: TRBJ2-5; len: 11; v_gene: TRBV20-1; CDR3aa: CSAPRGGTQYF
abundance: few; j_gene: TRBJ2-2; len: 15; v_gene: TRBV7-9; CDR3aa: CASSLYGKVAGELFF
abundance: few; j_gene: TRBJ2-5; len: 15; v_gene: TRBV7-9; CDR3aa: CASSLDGGTRETQYF
abundance: few; j_gene: TRBJ1-6; len: 15; v_gene: TRBV19; CDR3aa: CASSIATQRSSPLHF
abundance: once; j_gene: TRBJ1-3; len: 16; v_gene: TRBV10-3; CDR3aa: CAISDWSGNSGNTIYF
abundance: many; j_gene: TRBJ2-7; len: 14; v_gene: TRBV29-1; CDR3aa: CSVETGIDSYEQYF
abundance: .; j_gene: TRBJ2-1; len: 17; v_gene: TRBV18; CDR3aa: CASSPWSGSSSDNEQFF
abundance: few; j_gene: TRBJ2-3; len: 15; v_gene: TRBV20-1; CDR3aa: CSARDDRRETDTQYF
abundance: few; j_gene: TRBJ1-2; len: 16; v_gene: TRBV7-2; CDR3aa: CASRQSRGPSNYGYTF
abundance: .; j_gene: TRBJ1-1; len: 17; v_gene: TRBV20-1; CDR3aa: CSAPKPGQGVGSTEAFF
abundance: few; j_gene: TRBJ2-7; len: 19; v_gene: TRBV5-1; CDR3aa: CASSLGGLAGGRKGYEQYF
abundance: few; j_gene: TRBJ2-1; len: 16; v_gene: TRBV29-1; CDR3aa: CSVEGAGAVYYNEQFF
abundance: many; j_gene: TRBJ2-5; len: 15; v_gene: TRBV7-8; CDR3aa: CASSLAPGNQETQYF
abundance: .; j_gene: TRBJ1-5; len: 15; v_gene: TRBV27; CDR3aa: CASSSGQGYNQPQHF
abundance: .; j_gene: TRBJ2-7; len: 17; v_gene: TRBV4-3; CDR3aa: CASSHLRSWGITYEQYF
abundance: .; j_gene: TRBJ2-1; len: 16; v_gene: TRBV5-4; CDR3aa: CASSLGSGGPYNEQFF
abundance: .; j_gene: TRBJ2-7; len: 11; v_gene: TRBV7-2; CDR3aa: CASSPRQVGYF
abundance: .; j_gene: TRBJ1-2; len: 15; v_gene: TRBV6-5; CDR3aa: CASSSPGRGLVGYTF
abundance: .; j_gene: TRBJ2-3; len: 18; v_gene: TRBV6-2/TRBV6-3; CDR3aa: CASSYGELAGTPTHTQYF
abundance: .; j_gene: TRBJ2-2; len: 15; v_gene: TRBV12-3/TRBV12-4; CDR3aa: CATAPSATNTGELFF
abundance: many; j_gene: TRBJ2-1; len: 14; v_gene: TRBV12-3/TRBV12-4; CDR3aa: CASKLAGGLGEQFF
abundance: many; j_gene: TRBJ2-2; len: 16; v_gene: TRBV20-1; CDR3aa: CSARDAGGRRTGELFF
abundance: many; j_gene: TRBJ2-4; len: 16; v_gene: TRBV24-1; CDR3aa: CATSEGGVATKNIQYF
abundance: .; j_gene: TRBJ2-3; len: 15; v_gene: TRBV7-3; CDR3aa: CASSYGGLSTDTQYF
abundance: few; j_gene: TRBJ2-7; len: 12; v_gene: TRBV5-1; CDR3aa: CASSLMWGEQYF
abundance: .; j_gene: TRBJ2-5; len: 15; v_gene: TRBV20-1; CDR3aa: CSARTSGGAGKTQYF
abundance: .; j_gene: TRBJ1-4; len: 15; v_gene: TRBV5-1; CDR3aa: CASSQGGGANEKLFF
abundance: .; j_gene: TRBJ1-6; len: 15; v_gene: TRBV7-2; CDR3aa: CASRPLVVGNSPLHF
abundance: few; j_gene: TRBJ1-2; len: 16; v_gene: TRBV20-1; CDR3aa: CSVVNARVPRNYGYTF
abundance: few; j_gene: TRBJ2-7; len: 14; v_gene: TRBV7-3; CDR3aa: CASSHPGWTYEQYF
abundance: few; j_gene: TRBJ1-1; len: 15; v_gene: TRBV12-3/TRBV12-4; CDR3aa: CASSSPSTGGLRAFF
abundance: .; j_gene: TRBJ1-5; len: 13; v_gene: TRBV5-1; CDR3aa: CASSLQSNQPQHF
abundance: .; j_gene: TRBJ2-7; len: 15; v_gene: TRBV6-1; CDR3aa: CASSAPSDFSYEQYF
abundance: few; j_gene: TRBJ1-5; len: 14; v_gene: TRBV27; CDR3aa: CASSDGDSNQPQHF
abundance: few; j_gene: TRBJ1-5; len: 18; v_gene: TRBV27; CDR3aa: CASSLRRTGARRDQPQHF
abundance: many; j_gene: TRBJ2-2; len: 17; v_gene: TRBV4-3; CDR3aa: CASSQAAGTKNTGELFF
abundance: few; j_gene: TRBJ2-5; len: 16; v_gene: TRBV6-5; CDR3aa: CASSYSGGGVKETQYF
abundance: .; j_gene: TRBJ2-1; len: 14; v_gene: TRBV20-1; CDR3aa: CSASLSGGAGEQFF
abundance: few; j_gene: TRBJ1-1; len: 13; v_gene: TRBV2; CDR3aa: CASRRGRNTEAFF
abundance: .; j_gene: TRBJ2-5; len: 17; v_gene: TRBV4-1; CDR3aa: CASRRETSGSIQETQYF
abundance: few; j_gene: TRBJ2-7; len: 12; v_gene: TRBV7-9; CDR3aa: CASSFGRYEQYF
abundance: few; j_gene: TRBJ1-1; len: 14; v_gene: TRBV20-1; CDR3aa: CSAIRGPRSAEAFF
abundance: .; j_gene: TRBJ1-1; len: 13; v_gene: TRBV20-1; CDR3aa: CSARSFRGTEAFF